These 25 T cell receptor beta chains were all obtained from the same sample, sequenced in a study of tumor-infiltrating lymphocytes in primary liver carcinoma. Constant-region priming of 500 ng total RNA yielded TCR beta cDNA. Libraries covering TCR beta were generated through three nested multiplex PCR rounds (using a slightly modified ARM-PCR). Rounds one and two of PCR, each of 10 cycles, were primed with TRBV1-TRBV30 forward primers and a C-beta reverse primer. TCRdb analysed the multiplex PCR reads with MiXCR anew, one entry per CDR3 protein. The sample includes tens of thousands of distinct CDR3 sequences, roughly 80% seen only once; the top ten take around 40%. It was from roughly 20-30 mg of unsorted bulk tissue that RNA and DNA were co-extracted. Sequencing input: tumor-adjacent normal liver tissue. All receptors come from a woman in her twenties or thirties with primary liver carcinoma and hepatitis B virus infection.

Comments on this clonotype: Given the absence of the conserved phenylalanine or tryptophan at the CDR3 end, a read error is likely. No DNA is shown, since the ends of the CDR3 on it are uncertain; the CDR3 is the one TCRdb lists. CDR3 amino acids: CASSFSTGAGEPLS. The V gene is TRBV11-2, the J gene TRBJ2-2; the listed D gene, TRBD1, was not tested against the DNA. Ends included, the CDR3 has 14 residues. Germline CDR1 reads SGHAT; CDR2 reads FQNNGV.

Relative to its sample, this clonotype is medium-sized. The rearrangement uses TRBV29-1 and TRBJ1-2; D gene ambiguous. Germline lookup yields CDR1 SQVTM and CDR2 ANQGSEA. The CDR3 covers 11 residues. V lost 5 bases and J 2 bases, leaving 6 bases between the germline ends. The CDR3 loop is CSVPGNYGYTF. The CDR3 nucleotides are TGCAGCGTTCCGGGGAACTATGGCTACACCTTC.

This clonotype occurred a few times. The rearrangement joins TRBV15 to TRBJ2-1; 7 nucleotides align to TRBD2. V dropped 3 bases and J dropped 4; count of bases not matched to a gene: 9. The CDR3 covers 16 residues. The germline gives CDR1 LNHNV, CDR2 YYDKDF (reference sequence). The CDR3 reads CATSSPPSGTYNEQFF. The CDR3 nucleotides read TGTGCCACCAGCAGCCCTCCCAGCGGGACTTACAATGAGCAGTTCTTC.

In this sample, this clonotype turned up many times. This sequence joins TRBV7-9 and TRBJ1-1; a weak D match, TRBD1 (6 bases). The CDR3 is made up of 13 amino acids. V lost 5 bases, J lost 6 bases, and 13 bases lay in between. The germline V gene has CDR1 SEHNR and CDR2 FQNEAQ (reference sequence). The CDR3 loop reads CASSAQGWAEAFF. In DNA form, the CDR3 reads TGTGCCAGCAGCGCACAGGGATGGGCTGAAGCTTTCTTT.

A remark on this clonotype: One junction end disagrees with the germline gene, perhaps due to a read error. The chain recombines TRBV4-1 with TRBJ2-1; a weak D match, TRBD1 (5 bases). CDR3 length equals 13 residues. Germline CDR1 and CDR2: MGHRA and YSYEKL. The CDR3 loop reads CVSNHPGFDEQFF. In DNA form, the CDR3 reads TGCGTCAGCAACCACCCAGGGTTCGATGAGCAGTTCTTC.

Remarks on this clonotype: One end of the junction fails to match germline, which may point to a read error. The chain uses TRBV4-1 and TRBJ2-7, with D tentatively TRBD2 (5 bases). The CDR3 is 14 residues long. Germline values: CDR1 MGHRA, CDR2 YSYEKL. CDR3 coding DNA: TGCGCCAGCAGACAAGAGGAGGAGTTTTACGAGCATTACTTC. This sequence encodes CASRQEEEFYEHYF.

Comment on this clonotype: The germline gene is not matched at one end of the junction; a read error may be the cause. The CDR3 is CSVGVEGSSYEQYF. The CDR3 bases are TGCAGCGTTGGAGTGGAAGGCAGTTCCTATGAGCAGTACTTC. The V call is TRBV29-1, the J call TRBJ2-7; D uncertain. The CDR3 is 14 residues long. In germline, CDR1 is SQVTM, CDR2 ANQGSEA.

Of note for this clonotype: The junction does not match germline at one end; this may be a read error. The chain combines TRBV29-1 with TRBJ2-7; TRBD1 agrees at 10 bases. CDR1 is SQVTM, CDR2 ANQGSEA, per germline. The CDR3 runs to 12 residues. The CDR3: CSVGTGAYKQYF. The CDR3 region has the DNA TGCAGCGTCGGGACAGGGGCCTACAAGCAGTACTTC.

The chain is built from TRBV29-1 and TRBJ2-7; perhaps TRBD2 as D (5 bases). The CDR3 is 13 residues long. Germline V gene data show CDR1 as SQVTM and CDR2 as ANQGSEA. DNA for the CDR3: TGCAGTGATGCGGGCATTGCTTCGTACGAGCAGTACTTC. Protein product: CSDAGIASYEQYF.

A single count supports this clonotype. Sequence at one end of the junction differs from germline and may be a read error. The rearrangement links TRBV11-3 to TRBJ2-3; TRBD2 might be the D (5 bases). CDR3 length: 19 amino acids. CDR1 is SGHNT, CDR2 YENEEA, per germline. CDR3 nucleotide sequence: TGTGCAAGCAGCTTAGGTTTTGGAGTGGGAGCAGAAGGCACAGATACGCAGTATTTT. Protein: CASSLGFGVGAEGTDTQYF. Based on the CDR3 plus reference TRBV11-3 and TRBJ2-3, the full variable domain is EAGVVQSPRYKIIEKKQPVAFWCNPISGHNTLYWYLQNLGQGPELLIRYENEEAVDDSQLPKDRFSAERLKGVDSTLKIQPAELGDSAVYLCASSLGFGVGAEGTDTQYFGPGTRLTVL.

About this clonotype: One end of the junction does not line up with germline, which may come from a read error. The rearrangement uses TRBV4-1 and TRBJ1-2; the D is unclear. CDR3 length equals 12 residues. The V gene's germline CDR1 is MGHRA and CDR2 YSYEKL. The CDR3 spells CACSQAGNGYTF. The CDR3 DNA reads as TGCGCCTGCAGCCAAGCGGGCAATGGCTACACCTTC.

This clonotype was recorded many times. The J gene is TRBJ1-2, the V gene TRBV24-1; possibly TRBD1 for D (5 bases). The CDR3 runs to 12 residues. Germline V gives CDR1 KGHDR, CDR2 SFDVKD. V was clipped by 3 bases and J by 8 bases, with 9 bases between them. The CDR3, as DNA: TGTGCCACCAGTGATGCGGCAGGGGGCTACACCTTC. This gives the protein CATSDAAGGYTF.

Details on this clonotype: Possible read error: a much larger clone is one base away. This rearrangement joins TRBV24-1 to TRBJ2-7; 9 bases fit TRBD1. Germline V CDR1 and CDR2: KGHDR, SFDVKD. This CDR3 region has 13 residues. The CDR3 bases are TGTGTCACCAGTGATGGGGACAGGGTCCAGCAGTACTTC. Protein: CVTSDGDRVQQYF.

As concerns this clonotype: One junction end does not reproduce the germline sequence, and a read error may be involved. The J gene is TRBJ2-3, the V gene TRBV11-2; D possibly matches TRBD1 or TRBD2 (5 bases each). CDR3 length: 13 residues. The germline CDR1 and CDR2 sequences are SGHAT and FQNNGV. For the CDR3, the DNA is TGTGCCAGCAGGGCCTCCAGGGAGAATACTCAGTATTTT. Its protein product is CASRASRENTQYF.

The chain is built from TRBV28 and TRBJ2-1; D is uncertain. The CDR3 has 16 amino acids. Germline loops: CDR1 MDHEN, CDR2 SYDVKM. Trimming removed 9 bases from V and 0 bases from J, with 18 bases in between. Here the CDR3 DNA reads TGTGCCAGTAGTCTACCCCGATCTGGCTCCTACAATGAGCAGTTCTTC. Residues: CASSLPRSGSYNEQFF.

This rearrangement joins TRBV7-9 to TRBJ2-3; 7 positions agree with TRBD2. The CDR3 covers 18 residues. Germline loops: CDR1 SEHNR, CDR2 FQNEAQ (reference sequence). The J segment lost 0 bases and the V segment lost 1 base, leaving 10 bases of the junction unmatched. CDR3 region: CASSLGAGWRPSTDTQYF. In nucleotides, the CDR3 is TGTGCCAGCAGCTTAGGAGCGGGATGGCGACCAAGCACAGATACGCAGTATTTT. The variable domain in full, completed from reference TRBV7-9 and TRBJ2-3, reads DTGVSQNPRHKITKRGQNVTFRCDPISEHNRLYWYRQTLGQGPEFLTYFQNEAQLEKSRLLSDRFSAERPKGSFSTLEIQRTEQGDSAMYLCASSLGAGWRPSTDTQYFGPGTRLTVL.

On this clonotype itself: This CDR3 is missing its conserved last phenylalanine or tryptophan, likely due to a read error. No DNA is shown, since the ends of the CDR3 on it are uncertain; the CDR3 is the one TCRdb lists. The chain is built from TRBV30 and TRBJ2-2; the table's D gene call, TRBD1, was not cross checked with the DNA. Germline lookup yields CDR1 GTSNPN and CDR2 SVGIG (reference sequence). The CDR3 totals 12 residues, both ends included. CDR3 loop: CAWGGQGRELSL.

About this clonotype: Because the CDR3 is missing its conserved closing phenylalanine or tryptophan, this is likely a read error. The V and J genes are TRBV11-2 and TRBJ1-2; maybe TRBD1 (5 bases). This CDR3 is built from 13 residues. Germline V CDR1 and CDR2: SGHAT, FQNNGV. The CDR3, as DNA: TGTGCCAACAGCCTTGTTGGGGGGTGGGGCTACACCTCC. Translation gives CANSLVGGWGYTS.

This clonotype was seen many times. The CDR3 DNA is TGTGCCAGCAGTTACTCGACAGGGAGAGAGACCCAGTACTTC. It translates to CASSYSTGRETQYF. The J gene is TRBJ2-5, the V gene TRBV6-2 or TRBV6-3, with 7 bases matching TRBD1. The CDR3 sequence is 14 residues long. Trimming took 0 bases from V and 4 from J; bases not matched to a gene: 2. Germline V CDR1 and CDR2: MNHEY, SVGEGT.

With respect to this clonotype: The junction and the germline gene differ at one end; a read error may be behind it. J is TRBJ2-1 and V is TRBV11-1, with 8 bases matching TRBD1. Per germline, CDR1 SGHAT and CDR2 FQDESV (reference sequence). The CDR3 sequence is 15 residues long. As DNA, the CDR3 is TGTGCCAGCAGCTTGGGACAGGTCGCCCACAATGAGCAGCTCTTC. Protein sequence: CASSLGQVAHNEQLF.

The genes are TRBV11-2 and TRBJ1-5, with D uncertain. Trimming stripped 5 bases from V and 6 bases from J, with 11 bases between. CDR3 size: 13 residues. Germline V gene sequence: CDR1 SGHAT, CDR2 FQNNGV. The CDR3 nucleotides are TGTGCCAGCAGCCCCGAGCGGGGTCAGCCCCAGCATTTT. Its protein is CASSPERGQPQHF.

The chain carries TRBV15 and TRBJ2-1, with a tentative D call TRBD2 (5 bases). The CDR3 is 15 residues long. The V gene lost 1 base and the J gene lost 9 bases, with 16 bases spanning the gap. Germline V lookup: CDR1 LNHNV, CDR2 YYDKDF (reference sequence). As DNA, the CDR3 is TGTGCCACCAGCAGAGGTCTAGCAGCCCTTACTGAGCAGTTCTTC. Its protein is CATSRGLAALTEQFF.

Note on this clonotype: Germline is not matched at one junction end, which may reflect a read error. This chain connects TRBV11-3 to TRBJ2-1; D gene unclear. CDR3 length: 14 amino acids. Germline V CDR1 and CDR2: SGHNT, YENEEA. The CDR3 loop is CASSLGFSNNEQVF. The CDR3 region has the DNA TGTGCCAGCAGCTTAGGCTTCTCTAACAATGAGCAGGTCTTC.

The table lists this clonotype with a count of one. The gene calls are TRBV5-1 and TRBJ2-7; 7 bases are shared with TRBD1. The CDR3 runs 14 residues. The junction had 12 bases not matched to a gene; V was cut back by 5 bases and J by 7 bases. Germline-derived CDR1 and CDR2 are SGHRS and YFSETQ. As DNA, the CDR3 is TGCGCCAGCAGTATGGACAGGTTTCGGCAAGAGCAGTACTTC. The encoded protein is CASSMDRFRQEQYF.

Notes on this clonotype: At one end the junction does not follow the germline gene, possibly because of a read error. This chain uses TRBV29-1 with TRBJ2-3; perhaps TRBD1 as D (6 bases). Germline CDR1 and CDR2: SQVTM and ANQGSEA. The length of the CDR3 is 11 residues. CDR3 in DNA: TGCAACCTTGTGAGGACAGATACACAGTATTTT. Translating it yields CNLVRTDTQYF.